One sample yielded the 13 T cell receptor beta chains listed below, sequenced in a study of blood T cell repertoires in COVID-19. Clones were read by immunoSEQ multiplex PCR, and TCRdb kept only the in-frame ones, dropping some. Among about 140,000 clones listed, 60% to 85% were seen once. The sequenced sample consisted of peripheral blood. The receptors were gathered from a man in his fifties or sixties with acute or convalescent COVID-19.

This clone was recorded only once. The CDR3 DNA reads TGTGCCAGCAGTTACTCACCGTACAGGACCTCCTACGAGCAGTACTTC. Its protein product is CASSYSPYRTSYEQYF. The genes are TRBV6-2 or TRBV6-3 and TRBJ2-7; a weak D match, TRBD1 (5 bases). Germline CDR1 is MNHEY and CDR2 is SVGEGT. The CDR3 has 16 amino acids. V was cut by 0 bases and J by 0 bases, with 12 bases left in between.

The CDR3 nucleotides read TGTGCCAGCAGTACCGGGACAGGGATAGGCAATGAGCAGTTCTTC. Its protein product is CASSTGTGIGNEQFF. The J gene is TRBJ2-1, the V gene TRBV9; 9 bases map to TRBD1. Germline V gene sequence: CDR1 SGDLS, CDR2 YYNGEE. The V gene end was trimmed by 5 bases and the J gene end by 6 bases; junction bases not matched to a gene: 9. This CDR3 is built from 15 residues.

This sequence joins TRBV5-6 and TRBJ1-5, with D unclear. This CDR3 spans 16 amino acids. Per germline, CDR1 SGHDT and CDR2 YYEEEE. The germline V and J ends were trimmed by 1 base and 2 bases, with 13 bases remaining between them. In nucleotides, the CDR3 is TGTGCCAGCAGCTTGCATGCGGGCTCGGGCAATCAGCCCCAGCATTTT. This translates into CASSLHAGSGNQPQHF.

The J gene is TRBJ1-1, the V gene TRBV6-5; D is unresolved. The germline CDR1 and CDR2 sequences are MNHEY and SVGAGI. This CDR3 contains 13 residues. The V gene lost 2 bases and the J gene lost 4 bases, with 8 bases spanning the gap. CDR3 sequence: CASSYDGITEAFF. CDR3 sequence (DNA): TGTGCCAGCAGTTACGACGGGATCACTGAAGCTTTCTTT.

The chain has TRBV4-1 and TRBJ2-2; the D gene is possibly TRBD1 (6 bases). Trimming took off 7 bases at V and 0 bases at J, with 15 bases between the two ends. Per the germline V gene, CDR1 is MGHRA and CDR2 is YSYEKL. This CDR3 has 16 residues. The CDR3 is CASNSPGHTNTGELFF. Here the CDR3 DNA reads TGCGCCAGCAATTCCCCGGGACACACGAACACCGGGGAGCTGTTTTTT.

This rearrangement joins TRBV20-1 to TRBJ2-5; 7 positions match TRBD2. V was pared by 3 bases and J by 4 bases, with 2 bases of the junction left unmatched. The CDR3 is made up of 12 amino acids. Germline values: CDR1 DFQATT, CDR2 SNEGSKA (reference sequence). This chain's CDR3 is CSASRGGETQYF. The CDR3, as DNA: TGCAGTGCTAGTCGCGGGGGAGAGACCCAGTACTTC.

V usage is TRBV9 and J usage is TRBJ1-6; D is possibly TRBD1 (6 bases). V was cut by 3 bases and J by 7 bases, with 11 bases left in between. The germline V gene has CDR1 SGDLS and CDR2 YYNGEE. The CDR3 length is 14 residues. CDR3 DNA sequence: TGTGCCAGCAGCGCTCAGGGGTTCAATTCACCCCTCCACTTT. Its protein product is CASSAQGFNSPLHF.

This chain links TRBV5-1 with TRBJ2-7, with TRBD2 matching 13 bases. The CDR3 has 14 amino acids. Germline lookup yields CDR1 SGHRS and CDR2 YFSETQ. V lost 4 bases to trimming and J lost 5 bases; unmatched junction nucleotides: 3. The CDR3 is CASSRGTSGDEQYF. For the CDR3, the DNA is TGCGCCAGCAGCCGCGGGACTAGCGGGGACGAGCAGTACTTC.

The chain employs TRBV7-6 and TRBJ2-7, with TRBD2 matching over 11 bases. This CDR3 has 18 amino acids. The junction had 7 bases not matched to a gene; V was cut back by 0 bases and J by 0 bases. Germline CDR1 reads SGHVS; CDR2 reads FNYEAQ. The CDR3 DNA reads as TGTGCCAGCAGCTTAGCTAGCGGGGGGGCTGCCGGCTCCTACGAGCAGTACTTC. Protein sequence: CASSLASGGAAGSYEQYF.

This rearrangement joins TRBV6-5 to TRBJ2-3; possibly TRBD2 for D (7 bases). This CDR3 spans 13 amino acids. V lost 7 bases and J 3 bases, leaving 11 bases between the germline ends. The germline V gene encodes CDR1 MNHEY and CDR2 SVGAGI. The CDR3 loop is CASTGGQTDTQYF. The CDR3 region has the DNA TGTGCCAGCACGGGGGGACAAACAGATACGCAGTATTTT.

The gene calls are TRBV5-1 and TRBJ2-1; D perhaps matches TRBD2 (6 bases). Germline CDR1 and CDR2: SGHRS and YFSETQ. V dropped 4 bases and J dropped 8 bases, with 22 bases sitting between them. This CDR3 has 16 amino acids. Here the CDR3 DNA reads TGCGCCAGCAGCCCGAGAGGGGAGGTAGGGTTTGATGAGCAGTTCTTC. It encodes CASSPRGEVGFDEQFF.

The genes are TRBV2 and TRBJ2-7; no clear D. The V end was cut by 2 bases, the J end by 6 bases, with 14 bases between. The germline V gene encodes CDR1 SNHLY and CDR2 FYNNEI. The CDR3 has 14 residues. The CDR3 DNA sequence: TGTGCCAGCAGTGAAAGTTCTCCGCAGGCCGAGCAGTACTTC. Residues: CASSESSPQAEQYF.

This clone was recorded only once. The CDR3 nucleotides are TGCGCCAGCGGAAGGGGACAGGGTAACACTGAAGCTTTCTTT. The encoded protein is CASGRGQGNTEAFF. The J gene is TRBJ1-1, the V gene TRBV5-1; 9 positions match TRBD1. The J segment lost 2 bases and the V segment lost 7 bases, leaving 6 bases of the junction unmatched. Germline-derived CDR1 and CDR2 are SGHRS and YFSETQ. The CDR3 loop spans 14 amino acids.